These 2 T cell receptor beta chains came from one sample sequenced in a study of T cell responses to AZD1222 COVID-19 vaccine. The protocol was immunoSEQ multiplex PCR, while the TCRdb copy is restricted to in-frame clones and leaves out a portion. The table lists about 130,000 clones, around 86% of them singletons. The source material was peripheral blood, sampled on day 0 of AZD1222 vaccination. The receptors shown here come from an adult in good health.

The chain joins TRBV24-1 to TRBJ2-3; D is perhaps TRBD1 or TRBD2 (7 bases each). CDR1 and CDR2 from the germline V gene are KGHDR and SFDVKD. V was cut by 0 bases and J by 3 bases, with 18 bases left in between. CDR3 size: 18 residues. The DNA of the CDR3 is TGTGCCACCAGTGATTTGCCCGTAGCAGGGGGGGGTACAGATACGCAGTATTTT. Translated, it gives CATSDLPVAGGGTDTQYF.

The chain links TRBV30 to TRBJ1-1; possibly TRBD1 for D (5 bases). The CDR3 sequence is 15 residues long. CDR1 and CDR2 from the germline V gene are GTSNPN and SVGIG (reference sequence). Trimming stripped 0 bases from V and 0 bases from J, with 11 bases between. CDR3 region: CAWSVLGLLNTEAFF. CDR3 in DNA: TGTGCCTGGAGTGTTTTGGGACTCTTGAACACTGAAGCTTTCTTT.